A selection of T cell receptor beta chains follows, all from one sample in a study of CD8 T cells in ankylosing spondylitis. TCRdb analysed the 5' RACE reads with MiXCR anew, one entry per CDR3 protein. This sample has approximately 260,000 distinct CDR3 sequences, with approximately 9% found just once. The sequencing input was blood, either unsorted or a sorted T cell fraction (not recorded which). These receptors originate from a male donor with ankylosing spondylitis or in good health (not recorded which). The CDR3 runs from the conserved cysteine through the conserved F or W. The D gene is left open where the match is weak. Some rows have no size entry. The others give once, few or many, or a class for an expanded clone.

v_gene	j_gene	d_gene	abundance	CDR3nt	CDR3aa
TRBV11-2	TRBJ2-7	-	many	TGTGCCAGCAGCACACACCGGACAGTCTCCTACGAGCAGTACTTC	CASSTHRTVSYEQYF
TRBV6-1	TRBJ1-5	-	many	TGTGCCAGCAGTGACTGGGGGCAGCCCCAGCATTTT	CASSDWGQPQHF
TRBV29-1	TRBJ2-7	-	many	TGCAGCGCCATTGGGAGATTTAGCTCCTACGAGCAGTACTTC	CSAIGRFSSYEQYF
TRBV14	TRBJ2-1	TRBD2	few	TGTGCCAGCAGCCAAGATGAGGTGCGGGAGGGAGGCAATGAGCAGTTCTTC	CASSQDEVREGGNEQFF
TRBV5-1	TRBJ2-7	-	many	TGCGCCAGCAGCCCAGGGGAGCAGTACTTC	CASSPGEQYF
TRBV2	TRBJ1-1	TRBD1	many	TGTGCCAGCAGTGAATTGGGACAGGGGGTTCACACTGAAGCTTTCTTT	CASSELGQGVHTEAFF
TRBV5-6	TRBJ2-7	-	many	TGTGCCAGCAGCTCGTTTTACGAGCAGTACTTC	CASSSFYEQYF
TRBV7-2	TRBJ2-2	-	many	TGTGCCAGCAGTACCCCGGCGGCCGGGGAGCTGTTTTTT	CASSTPAAGELFF
TRBV10-3	TRBJ2-7	-	many	TGTGCCATCAGTGAGGCGGCAGAGCTCTACGAGCAGTACTTC	CAISEAAELYEQYF
TRBV7-9	TRBJ2-2	-	many	TGTGCCAGCAGCTCCCCGGTAGGGGGAACGAACACCGGGGAGCTGTTTTTT	CASSSPVGGTNTGELFF
TRBV20-1	TRBJ2-3	-	-	TGCAGTGCTGGACCCGGGATCTCTAGCACAGATACGCAGTATTTT	CSAGPGISSTDTQYF
TRBV7-2	TRBJ2-7	-	many	TGTGCCAGCAGCTTAGTGGACGAGCAGTACTTC	CASSLVDEQYF
TRBV20-1	TRBJ2-1	-	many	TGCAGTGCTAGCTTGACATTCGTCAATGAGCAGTTCTTC	CSASLTFVNEQFF
TRBV24-1	TRBJ2-2	-	many	TGTGCCACCAGTGATTTACCAGGGTCGTTTAACACCGGGGAGCTGTTTTTT	CATSDLPGSFNTGELFF
TRBV9	TRBJ2-3	-	once	TGTGCCAGCAGCCTCGGGGGGCTAGCAGATACGCAGTATTTT	CASSLGGLADTQYF
TRBV7-2	TRBJ1-5	TRBD1	many	TGTGCCAGCAGCTTCCCTCCCGGGACAGGGTACGATCAGCCCCAGCATTTT	CASSFPPGTGYDQPQHF
TRBV5-5	TRBJ1-5	-	many	TGTGCCAGCAGATTGGGACTCGATAGCAATCAGCCCCAGCATTTT	CASRLGLDSNQPQHF
TRBV13	TRBJ1-6	-	many	TGTGCCAGCAGCTTAGAAACAGGGATTAATTCACCCCTCCACTTT	CASSLETGINSPLHF
TRBV14	TRBJ1-2	-	many	TGTGCCAGCAGCCCCACCGGACGTGGCAACTATGGCTACACCTTC	CASSPTGRGNYGYTF
TRBV11-2	TRBJ2-1	TRBD1	-	TGTGCCAGCAGCTTATACGGGACAGACCGACTCTCCTACAATGAGCAGTTCTTC	CASSLYGTDRLSYNEQFF
TRBV20-1	TRBJ2-7	TRBD1	many	TGCAGTGCTAGGCCGGGACAGCTAACGGAGCAGTACTTC	CSARPGQLTEQYF
TRBV7-8	TRBJ1-5	TRBD1	many	TGTGCGAGCAGGGGGGCCCGCAATCAGCCCCAGCATTTT	CASRGARNQPQHF
TRBV7-9	TRBJ2-3	-	many	TGTGCCATCTCCCCCGGCAGGGGCGGCGCAGATACGCAGTATTTT	CAISPGRGGADTQYF
TRBV5-1	TRBJ1-1	-	few	TGCGCCAGCAGACCCGAGAGCCTTGGGAACACTGAAGCTTTCTTT	CASRPESLGNTEAFF
TRBV20-1	TRBJ2-1	TRBD2	many	TGCAGTGCTAGACCCGGGACTAGCAATGAGCAGTTCTTC	CSARPGTSNEQFF
TRBV2	TRBJ1-5	-	-	TGTGCCAGCACTCATGGGGCAGTGAATAGCAATCAGCCCCAGCATTTT	CASTHGAVNSNQPQHF
TRBV5-1	TRBJ2-1	TRBD2	-	TGCGCCAGCAGCTTGTCTAGCGGAACGAGCTCCTACAATGAGCAGTTCTTC	CASSLSSGTSSYNEQFF
TRBV7-2	TRBJ2-7	-	many	TGTGCCAGCAGCTCAGGCAGGGGACGGCCGATCTACGAGCAGTACTTC	CASSSGRGRPIYEQYF
TRBV20-1	TRBJ2-7	-	many	TGCAGTGCTAGAGAGGGTTCCTACGAGCAGTACTTC	CSAREGSYEQYF
TRBV7-8	TRBJ2-2	-	many	TGTGCCAGCACCCAAGTGAATAGAGCCGGGGAGCTGTTTTTT	CASTQVNRAGELFF
TRBV20-1	TRBJ1-5	-	many	TGCAGTGCTACCAGAGGGCCGCGAAATCAGCCCCAGCATTTT	CSATRGPRNQPQHF
TRBV20-1	TRBJ2-7	TRBD2	-	TGCAGTGCAGCTCGCGGGGGGAGCTCCTACGAGCAGTACTTC	CSAARGGSSYEQYF
TRBV4-3	TRBJ1-1	TRBD1	many	TGCGCCAGCAGCCTGGAGACAGGGGAGAACACTGAAGCTTTCTTT	CASSLETGENTEAFF
TRBV4-3	TRBJ2-7	TRBD2	-	TGCGCCAGCAGCCAAGATAGTGGAGCGGGAGAGGGTTACGAGCAGTACTTC	CASSQDSGAGEGYEQYF
TRBV6-1	TRBJ2-1	-	-	TGTGCCAGCAGTGGGGAAAGGTGGCGGGATGAGCAGTTCTTC	CASSGERWRDEQFF
TRBV18	TRBJ2-7	TRBD2	few	TGTGCCAGCTCACAGGGAGAGAGCGGGGTATTAGCCTACGAGCAGTACTTC	CASSQGESGVLAYEQYF
TRBV11-2	TRBJ2-3	-	many	TGTGCCAGCAGCTTTGAGTCCGTTGGTTCAGATACGCAGTATTTT	CASSFESVGSDTQYF
TRBV7-8	TRBJ1-2	-	many	TGTGCCAGCAGCTTAGATACACGTGGCTACACCTTC	CASSLDTRGYTF
TRBV19	TRBJ2-1	-	few	TGTGCCAGTACCCCAACGTCAGCTTACAATGAGCAGTTCTTC	CASTPTSAYNEQFF
TRBV7-8	TRBJ2-5	TRBD2	many	TGTGCCAGCAGCCCGGGGAGGCTAACTAGCGCACAAGAGACCCAGTACTTC	CASSPGRLTSAQETQYF
TRBV27	TRBJ1-6	-	few	TGTGCCAGCAGTTCGCTACAGGTTTGGGATTCACCCCTCCACTTT	CASSSLQVWDSPLHF
TRBV7-9	TRBJ2-5	-	many	TGTGCCAGCAGCCCGGGTGGAGGGAGAGAGACCCAGTACTTC	CASSPGGGRETQYF
TRBV28	TRBJ1-2	TRBD1	-	TGTGCCAGCAGTTTAGGACAGGGGGCATATAGTGGCTACACCTTC	CASSLGQGAYSGYTF
TRBV20-1	TRBJ1-5	TRBD1	many	TGCAGTGCCGTGACAGGGGATCAGCCCCAGCATTTT	CSAVTGDQPQHF
TRBV6-2/TRBV6-3	TRBJ2-7	-	few	TGTGCCAGCAGTGACACGGGGCTTGGCGACGAGCAGTACTTC	CASSDTGLGDEQYF
TRBV5-4	TRBJ2-5	-	few	TGTGCCAGCAGCTTGAGGGTGGAGGAGACCCAGTACTTC	CASSLRVEETQYF
TRBV5-1	TRBJ2-1	TRBD1	many	TGCGCCAGCAGCCGAGCCGGGACAGGGGGGATGAATGAGCAGTTCTTC	CASSRAGTGGMNEQFF
TRBV7-8	TRBJ1-6	-	many	TGTGCCACGGGCACGGGAGATAATTCACCCCTCCACTTT	CATGTGDNSPLHF
TRBV7-6	TRBJ2-1	TRBD2	-	TGTGCCAGCAGCATTCGTCCTCGCGGGAGTAGGAATGAGCAGTTCTTC	CASSIRPRGSRNEQFF
TRBV20-1	TRBJ2-1	TRBD2	few	TGCAGTGCTAGAGATCGGACTAGCGGACATGAGCAGTTCTTC	CSARDRTSGHEQFF
TRBV5-1	TRBJ2-1	TRBD2	many	TGCGCCAGCAGCGAGGGACTAGCGGATTACAATGAGCAGTTCTTC	CASSEGLADYNEQFF
TRBV29-1	TRBJ2-5	-	many	TGCAGCGTTGTAATCAGGGGAGAGACCCAGTACTTC	CSVVIRGETQYF
TRBV29-1	TRBJ2-7	-	-	TGCAGCGCCTGGGCCGGGGCCTACGAGCAGTACTTC	CSAWAGAYEQYF
TRBV29-1	TRBJ2-5	TRBD2	many	TGCAGCGTTGACCGACTAGCGGGAAGGGGGATCGGAGAGACCCAGTACTTC	CSVDRLAGRGIGETQYF